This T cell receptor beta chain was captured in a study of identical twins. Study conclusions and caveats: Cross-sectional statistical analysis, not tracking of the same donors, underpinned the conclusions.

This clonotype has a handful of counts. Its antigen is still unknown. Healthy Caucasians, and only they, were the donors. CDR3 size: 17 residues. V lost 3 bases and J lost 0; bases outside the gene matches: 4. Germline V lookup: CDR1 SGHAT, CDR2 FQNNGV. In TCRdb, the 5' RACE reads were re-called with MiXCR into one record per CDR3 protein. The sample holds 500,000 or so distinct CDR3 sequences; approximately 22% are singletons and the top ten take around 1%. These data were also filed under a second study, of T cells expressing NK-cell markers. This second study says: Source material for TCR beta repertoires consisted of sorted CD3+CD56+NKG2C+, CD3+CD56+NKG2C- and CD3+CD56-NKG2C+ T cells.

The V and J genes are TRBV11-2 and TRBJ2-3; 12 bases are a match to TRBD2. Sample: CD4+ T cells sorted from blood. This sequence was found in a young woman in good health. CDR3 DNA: TGTGCCAGCAGCTTCCGACTAGCGGGGGCTAGCACAGATACGCAGTATTTT. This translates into CASSFRLAGASTDTQYF.